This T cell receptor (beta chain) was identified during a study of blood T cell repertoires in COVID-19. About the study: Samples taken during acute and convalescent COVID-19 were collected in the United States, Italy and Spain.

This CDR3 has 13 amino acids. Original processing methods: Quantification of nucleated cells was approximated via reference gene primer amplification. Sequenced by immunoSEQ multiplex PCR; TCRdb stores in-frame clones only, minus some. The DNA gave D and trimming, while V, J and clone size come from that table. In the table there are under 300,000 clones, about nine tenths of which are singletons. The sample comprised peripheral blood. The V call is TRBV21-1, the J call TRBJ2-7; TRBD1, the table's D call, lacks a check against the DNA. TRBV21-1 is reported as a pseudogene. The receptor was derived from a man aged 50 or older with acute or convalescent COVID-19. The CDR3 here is CASSKGTGDEQYF. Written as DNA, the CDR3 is TGTGCCAGCAGCAAAGGGACAGGGGACGAGCAGTACTTC.